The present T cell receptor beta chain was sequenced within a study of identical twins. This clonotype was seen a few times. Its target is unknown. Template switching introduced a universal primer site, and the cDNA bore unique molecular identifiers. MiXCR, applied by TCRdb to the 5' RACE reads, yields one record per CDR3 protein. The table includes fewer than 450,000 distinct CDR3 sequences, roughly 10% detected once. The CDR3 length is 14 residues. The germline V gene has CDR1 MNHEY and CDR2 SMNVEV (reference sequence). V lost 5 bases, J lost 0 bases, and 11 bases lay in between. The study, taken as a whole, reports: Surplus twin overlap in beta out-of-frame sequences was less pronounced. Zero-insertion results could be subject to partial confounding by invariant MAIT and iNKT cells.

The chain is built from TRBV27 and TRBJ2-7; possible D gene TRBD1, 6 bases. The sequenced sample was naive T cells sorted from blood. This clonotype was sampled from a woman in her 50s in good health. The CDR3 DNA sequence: TGTGCCAGCAGTATCAGGGGCAGCTCCTACGAGCAGTACTTC. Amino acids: CASSIRGSSYEQYF.